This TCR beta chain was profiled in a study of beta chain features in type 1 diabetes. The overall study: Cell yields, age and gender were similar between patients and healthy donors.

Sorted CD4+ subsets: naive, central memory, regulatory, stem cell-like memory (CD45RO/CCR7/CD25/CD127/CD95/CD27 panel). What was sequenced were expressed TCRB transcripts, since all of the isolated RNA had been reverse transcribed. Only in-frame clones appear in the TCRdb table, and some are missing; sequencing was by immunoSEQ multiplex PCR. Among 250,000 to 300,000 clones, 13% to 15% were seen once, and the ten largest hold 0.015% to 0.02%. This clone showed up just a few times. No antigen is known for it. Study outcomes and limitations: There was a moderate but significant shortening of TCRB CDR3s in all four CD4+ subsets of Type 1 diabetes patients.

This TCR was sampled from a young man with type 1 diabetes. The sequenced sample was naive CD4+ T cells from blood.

CDR3 in amino acids: CASRQGGSYNEQFF. For the CDR3, the DNA is TGTGCCAGCCGACAGGGGGGGTCCTACAATGAGCAGTTCTTC. This chain uses TRBV7-3 with TRBJ2-1; 9 bases map to TRBD1. V gave up 8 bases and J gave up 1 base; unmatched junction bases: 3. This CDR3 is built from 14 residues. The germline CDR1 and CDR2 sequences are SGHTA and FQGTGA. Filled out from reference TRBV7-3 and TRBJ2-1, the complete variable domain reads GAGVSQTPSNKVTEKGKYVELRCDPISGHTALYWYRQSLGQGPEFLIYFQGTGAADDSGLPNDRFFAVRPEGSVSTLKIQRTERGDSAVYLCASRQGGSYNEQFFGPGTRLTVL.